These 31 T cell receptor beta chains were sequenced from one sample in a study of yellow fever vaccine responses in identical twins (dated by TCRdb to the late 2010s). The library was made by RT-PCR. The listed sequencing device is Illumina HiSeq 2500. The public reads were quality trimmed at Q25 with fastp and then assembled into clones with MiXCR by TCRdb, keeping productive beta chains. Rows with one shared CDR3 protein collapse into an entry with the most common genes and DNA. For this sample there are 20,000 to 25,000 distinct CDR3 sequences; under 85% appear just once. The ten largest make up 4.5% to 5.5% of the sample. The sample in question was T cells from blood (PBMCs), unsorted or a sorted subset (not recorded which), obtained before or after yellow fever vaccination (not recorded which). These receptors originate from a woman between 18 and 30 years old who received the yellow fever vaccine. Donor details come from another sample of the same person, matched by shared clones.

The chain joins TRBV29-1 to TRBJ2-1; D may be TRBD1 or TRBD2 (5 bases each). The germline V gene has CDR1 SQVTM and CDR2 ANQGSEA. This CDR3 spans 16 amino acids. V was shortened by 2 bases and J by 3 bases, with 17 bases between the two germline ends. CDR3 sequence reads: CSVELVPGTLYNEQFF. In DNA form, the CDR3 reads TGCAGCGTTGAACTGGTCCCCGGGACGCTCTACAATGAGCAGTTCTTC.

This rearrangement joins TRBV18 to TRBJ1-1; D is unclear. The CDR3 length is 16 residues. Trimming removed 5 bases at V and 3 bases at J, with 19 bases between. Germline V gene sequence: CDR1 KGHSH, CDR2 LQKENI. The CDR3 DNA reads TGTGCCAGCTCATCACGAAGGGATTGGAAGGACACTGAAGCTTTCTTT. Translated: CASSSRRDWKDTEAFF.

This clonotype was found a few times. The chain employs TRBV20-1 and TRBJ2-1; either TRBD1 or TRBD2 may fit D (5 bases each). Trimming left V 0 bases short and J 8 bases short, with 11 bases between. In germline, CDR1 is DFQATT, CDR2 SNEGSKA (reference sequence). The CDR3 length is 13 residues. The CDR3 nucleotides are TGCAGTGCTAGAGACGGGACCGGGGATGAGCAGTTCTTC. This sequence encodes CSARDGTGDEQFF.

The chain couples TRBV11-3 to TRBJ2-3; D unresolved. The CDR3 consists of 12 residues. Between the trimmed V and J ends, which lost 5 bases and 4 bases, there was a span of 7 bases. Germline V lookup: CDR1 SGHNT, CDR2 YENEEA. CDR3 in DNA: TGTGCCAGCAGCGCCCAACCAGATACGCAGTATTTT. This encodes CASSAQPDTQYF.

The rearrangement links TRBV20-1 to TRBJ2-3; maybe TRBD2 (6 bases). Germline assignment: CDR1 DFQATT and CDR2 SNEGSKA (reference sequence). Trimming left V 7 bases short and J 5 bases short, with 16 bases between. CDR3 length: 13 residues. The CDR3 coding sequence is TGCAGTGGGGAGGTTGAGCATCAAGATACGCAGTATTTT. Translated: CSGEVEHQDTQYF.

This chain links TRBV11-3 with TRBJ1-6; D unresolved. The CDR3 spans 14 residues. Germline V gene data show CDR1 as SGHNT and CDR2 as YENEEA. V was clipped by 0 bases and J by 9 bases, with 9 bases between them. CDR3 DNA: TGTGCCAGCAGCTTAGATCGGTGGGGTTCACCCCTCCACTTT. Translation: CASSLDRWGSPLHF.

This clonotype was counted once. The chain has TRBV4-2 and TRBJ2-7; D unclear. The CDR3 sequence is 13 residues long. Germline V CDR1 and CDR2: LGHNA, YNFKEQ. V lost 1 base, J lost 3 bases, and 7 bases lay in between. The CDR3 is CASSQVMGYEQYF. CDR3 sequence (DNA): TGTGCCAGCAGCCAAGTCATGGGCTACGAGCAGTACTTC.

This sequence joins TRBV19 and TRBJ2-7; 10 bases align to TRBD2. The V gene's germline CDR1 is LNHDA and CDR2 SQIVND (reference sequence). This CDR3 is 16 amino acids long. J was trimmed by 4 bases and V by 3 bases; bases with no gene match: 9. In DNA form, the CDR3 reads TGTGCCAGTAGTATTGGGGCTAGCGGGAGTAAGTACGAGCAGTACTTC. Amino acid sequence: CASSIGASGSKYEQYF.

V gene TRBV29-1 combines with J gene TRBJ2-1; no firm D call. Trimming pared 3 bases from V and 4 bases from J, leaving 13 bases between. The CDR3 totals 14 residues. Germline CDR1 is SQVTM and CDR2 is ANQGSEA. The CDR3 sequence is CSVDWFRSYNEQFF. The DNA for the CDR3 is TGCAGCGTTGATTGGTTTAGGTCATACAATGAGCAGTTCTTC.

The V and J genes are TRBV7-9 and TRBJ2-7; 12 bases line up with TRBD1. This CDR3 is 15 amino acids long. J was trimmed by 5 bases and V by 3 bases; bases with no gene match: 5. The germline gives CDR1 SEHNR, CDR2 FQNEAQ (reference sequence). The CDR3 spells CASSLGGQGAHEQYF. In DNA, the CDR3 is TGTGCCAGCAGCTTGGGGGGACAGGGGGCACACGAGCAGTACTTC.

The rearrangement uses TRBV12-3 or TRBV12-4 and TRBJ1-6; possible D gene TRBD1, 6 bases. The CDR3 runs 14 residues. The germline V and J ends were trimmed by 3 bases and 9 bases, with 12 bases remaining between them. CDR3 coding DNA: TGTGCCAGCAGTTTCGGCAGGGGAGGTTCACCCCTCCACTTT. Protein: CASSFGRGGSPLHF.

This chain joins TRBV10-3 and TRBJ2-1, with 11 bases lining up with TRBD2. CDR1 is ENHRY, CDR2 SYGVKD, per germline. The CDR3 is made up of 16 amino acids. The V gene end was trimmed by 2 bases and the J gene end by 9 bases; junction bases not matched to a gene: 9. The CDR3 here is CAISEGVAGGPGEQFF. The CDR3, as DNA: TGTGCCATCAGTGAGGGGGTAGCGGGAGGGCCTGGTGAGCAGTTCTTC.

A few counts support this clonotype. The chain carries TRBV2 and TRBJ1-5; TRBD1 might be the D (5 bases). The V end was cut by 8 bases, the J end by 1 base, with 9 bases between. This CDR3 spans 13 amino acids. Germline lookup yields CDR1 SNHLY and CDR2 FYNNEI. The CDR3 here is CASSGDSNQPQHF. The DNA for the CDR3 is TGTGCCAGCTCTGGGGACAGCAATCAGCCCCAGCATTTT.

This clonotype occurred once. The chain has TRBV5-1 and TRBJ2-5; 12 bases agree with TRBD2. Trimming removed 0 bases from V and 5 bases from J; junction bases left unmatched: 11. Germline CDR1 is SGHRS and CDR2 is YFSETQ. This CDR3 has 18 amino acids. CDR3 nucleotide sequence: TGCGCCAGCAGCTTGGGACTAGCGGGAGATGGGACACGTGAGACCCAGTACTTC. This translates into CASSLGLAGDGTRETQYF.

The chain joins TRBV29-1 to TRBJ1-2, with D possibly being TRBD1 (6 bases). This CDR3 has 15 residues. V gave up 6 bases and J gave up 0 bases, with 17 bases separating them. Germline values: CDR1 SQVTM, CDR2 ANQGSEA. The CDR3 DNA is TGCAGCGTGCTGCAGGGGCACCCAGCTAACTATGGCTACACCTTC. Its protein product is CSVLQGHPANYGYTF.

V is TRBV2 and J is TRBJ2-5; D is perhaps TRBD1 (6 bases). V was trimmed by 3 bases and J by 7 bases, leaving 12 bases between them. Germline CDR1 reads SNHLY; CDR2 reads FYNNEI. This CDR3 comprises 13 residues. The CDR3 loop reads CASSDGQGMTQYF. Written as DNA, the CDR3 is TGTGCCAGCAGTGATGGGCAGGGGATGACCCAGTACTTC. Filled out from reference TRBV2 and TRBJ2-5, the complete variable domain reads EPEVTQTPSHQVTQMGQEVILRCVPISNHLYFYWYRQILGQKVEFLVSFYNNEISEKSEIFDDQFSVERPDGSNFTLKIRSTKLEDSAMYFCASSDGQGMTQYFGPGTRLLVL.

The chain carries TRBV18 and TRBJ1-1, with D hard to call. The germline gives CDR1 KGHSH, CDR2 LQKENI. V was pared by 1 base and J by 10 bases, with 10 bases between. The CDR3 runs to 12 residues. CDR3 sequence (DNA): TGTGCCAGCTCACCACGTGGAAGCGGAGCTTTCTTT. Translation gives CASSPRGSGAFF. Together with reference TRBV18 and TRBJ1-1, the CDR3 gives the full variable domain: NAGVMQNPRHLVRRRGQEARLRCSPMKGHSHVYWYRQLPEEGLKFMVYLQKENIIDESGMPKERFSAEFPKEGPSILRIQQVVRGDSAAYFCASSPRGSGAFFGQGTRLTVV.

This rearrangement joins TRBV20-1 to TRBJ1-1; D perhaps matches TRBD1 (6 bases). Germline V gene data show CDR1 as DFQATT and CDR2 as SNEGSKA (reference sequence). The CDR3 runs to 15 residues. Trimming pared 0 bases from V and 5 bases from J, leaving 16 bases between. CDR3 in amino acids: CSARDSTGIATEAFF. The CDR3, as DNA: TGCAGTGCTAGAGATAGTACAGGGATAGCGACTGAAGCTTTCTTT.

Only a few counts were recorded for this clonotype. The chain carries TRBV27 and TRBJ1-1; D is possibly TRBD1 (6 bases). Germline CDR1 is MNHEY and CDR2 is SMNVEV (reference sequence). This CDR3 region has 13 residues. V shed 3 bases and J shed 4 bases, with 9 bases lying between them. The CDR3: CASSFPGVTEAFF. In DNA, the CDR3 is TGTGCCAGCAGTTTTCCAGGGGTCACTGAAGCTTTCTTT.

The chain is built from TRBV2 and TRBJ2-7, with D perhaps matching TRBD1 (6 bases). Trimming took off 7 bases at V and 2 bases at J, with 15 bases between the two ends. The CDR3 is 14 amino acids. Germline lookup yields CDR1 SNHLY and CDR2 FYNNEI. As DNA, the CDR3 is TGTGCCAGCACCCCCCAGGGGATAACCTACGAGCAGTACGTC. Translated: CASTPQGITYEQYV.

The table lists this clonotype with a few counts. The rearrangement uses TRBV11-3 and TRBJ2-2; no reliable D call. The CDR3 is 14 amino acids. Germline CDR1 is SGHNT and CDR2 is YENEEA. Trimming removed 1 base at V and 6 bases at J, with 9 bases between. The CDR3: CASSLVSSAGELFF. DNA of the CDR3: TGTGCCAGCAGCTTAGTCTCCTCTGCCGGGGAGCTGTTTTTT.

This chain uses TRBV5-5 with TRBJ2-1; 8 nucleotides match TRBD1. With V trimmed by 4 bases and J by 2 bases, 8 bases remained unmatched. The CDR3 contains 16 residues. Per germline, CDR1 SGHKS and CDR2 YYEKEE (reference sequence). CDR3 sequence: CASSTRTGTTYNEQFF. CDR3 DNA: TGTGCCAGCAGCACCCGGACAGGGACGACCTACAATGAGCAGTTCTTC. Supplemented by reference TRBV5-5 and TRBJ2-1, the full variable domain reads DAGVTQSPTHLIKTRGQQVTLRCSPISGHKSVSWYQQVLGQGPQFIFQYYEKEERGRGNFPDRFSARQFPNYSSELNVNALLLGDSALYLCASSTRTGTTYNEQFFGPGTRLTVL.

The CDR3 loop reads CASSLPLSSGNTIYF. In DNA form, the CDR3 reads TGCGCCAGCAGCCTTCCTCTCAGCTCTGGAAACACCATATATTTT. The rearrangement joins TRBV4-3 to TRBJ1-3; D ambiguous. Germline values: CDR1 LGHNA, CDR2 YSLEER. Trimming removed 4 bases at V and 0 bases at J, with 10 bases between. CDR3 length: 15 amino acids.

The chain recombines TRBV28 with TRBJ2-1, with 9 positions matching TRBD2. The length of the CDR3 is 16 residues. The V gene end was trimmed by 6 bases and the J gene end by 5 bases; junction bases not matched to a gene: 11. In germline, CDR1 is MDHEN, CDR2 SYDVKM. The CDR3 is CASSRSSGSWNNEQFF. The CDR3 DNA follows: TGTGCCAGCAGCCGCAGTAGCGGGAGTTGGAACAATGAGCAGTTCTTC.

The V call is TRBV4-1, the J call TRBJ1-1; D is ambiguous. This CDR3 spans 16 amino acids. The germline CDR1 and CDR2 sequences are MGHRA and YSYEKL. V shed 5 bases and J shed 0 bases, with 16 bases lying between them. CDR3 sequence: CASSGVGFLMNTEAFF. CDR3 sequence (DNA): TGCGCCAGCAGCGGGGTGGGTTTTTTGATGAACACTGAAGCTTTCTTT.

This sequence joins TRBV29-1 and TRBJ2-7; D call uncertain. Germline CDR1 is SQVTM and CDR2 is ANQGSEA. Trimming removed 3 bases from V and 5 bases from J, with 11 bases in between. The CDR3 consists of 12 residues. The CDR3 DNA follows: TGCAGCGTTGATATCACCCGCAACGAGCAGTACTTC. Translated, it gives CSVDITRNEQYF.

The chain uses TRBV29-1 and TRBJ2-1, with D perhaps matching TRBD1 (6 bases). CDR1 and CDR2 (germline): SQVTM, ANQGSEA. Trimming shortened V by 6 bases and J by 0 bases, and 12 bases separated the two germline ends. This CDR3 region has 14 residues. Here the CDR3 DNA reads TGCAGCGTATCAAGGGGGTTCTCCTACAATGAGCAGTTCTTC. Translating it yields CSVSRGFSYNEQFF.

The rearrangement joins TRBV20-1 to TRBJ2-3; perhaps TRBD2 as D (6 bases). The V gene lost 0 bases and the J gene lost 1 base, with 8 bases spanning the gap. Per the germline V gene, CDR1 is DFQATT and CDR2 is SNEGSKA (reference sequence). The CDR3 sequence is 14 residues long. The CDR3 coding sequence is TGCAGTGCTAGAGATGGGACTGGCACAGATACGCAGTATTTT. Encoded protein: CSARDGTGTDTQYF.

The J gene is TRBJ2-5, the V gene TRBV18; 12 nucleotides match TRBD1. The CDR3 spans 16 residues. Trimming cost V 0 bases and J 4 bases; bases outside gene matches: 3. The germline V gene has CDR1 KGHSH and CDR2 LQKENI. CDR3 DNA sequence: TGTGCCAGCTCACCACCGGGACAGGGGGCTAGAGAGACCCAGTACTTC. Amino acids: CASSPPGQGARETQYF.

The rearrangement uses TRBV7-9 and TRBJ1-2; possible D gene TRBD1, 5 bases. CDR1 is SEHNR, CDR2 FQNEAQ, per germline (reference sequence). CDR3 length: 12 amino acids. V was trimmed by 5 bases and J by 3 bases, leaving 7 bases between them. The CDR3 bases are TGTGCCAGCAGCAAGACAGACTATGGCTACACCTTC. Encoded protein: CASSKTDYGYTF.

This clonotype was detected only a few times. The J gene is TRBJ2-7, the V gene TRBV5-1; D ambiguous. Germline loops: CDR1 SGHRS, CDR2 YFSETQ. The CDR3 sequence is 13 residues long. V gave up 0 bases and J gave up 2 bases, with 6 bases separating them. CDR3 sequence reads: CASSLDRTYEQYF. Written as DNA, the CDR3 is TGCGCCAGCAGCTTGGACAGAACCTACGAGCAGTACTTC.